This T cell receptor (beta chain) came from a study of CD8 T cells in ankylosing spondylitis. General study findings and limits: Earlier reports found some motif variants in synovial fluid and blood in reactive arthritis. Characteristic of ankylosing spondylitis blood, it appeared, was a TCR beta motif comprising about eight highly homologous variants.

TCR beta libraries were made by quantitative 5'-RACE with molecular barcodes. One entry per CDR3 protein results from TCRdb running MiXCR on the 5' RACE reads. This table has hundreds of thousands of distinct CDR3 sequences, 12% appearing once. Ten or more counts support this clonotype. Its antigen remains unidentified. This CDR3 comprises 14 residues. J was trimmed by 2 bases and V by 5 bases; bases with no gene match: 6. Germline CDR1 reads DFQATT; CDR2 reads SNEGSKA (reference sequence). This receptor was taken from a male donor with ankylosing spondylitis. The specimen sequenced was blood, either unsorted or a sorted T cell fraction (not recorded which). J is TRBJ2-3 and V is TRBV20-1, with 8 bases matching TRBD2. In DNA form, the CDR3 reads TGCAGTGCTCCTTACGGGGGGGTCACAGATACGCAGTATTTT. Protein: CSAPYGGVTDTQYF.